This T cell receptor beta chain stems from a study of T cells in Graves' hyperthyroidism and ophthalmopathy. Study-level background: Before any treatment, at initial diagnosis, peripheral blood was collected.

This clonotype has a handful of counts. TCR beta CDR3 regions were amplified from RNA transcripts. The study used the HTBI primer set for a first-round RT-PCR of the TCR CDR3. One entry per CDR3 protein, called by TCRdb with MiXCR from the multiplex PCR reads. This table holds 500,000 to 600,000 distinct CDR3 sequences, approximately 16% found once. The authors obtained PBMCs from 9 to 10 ml of fresh peripheral blood. CDR1 is SGHRS, CDR2 YFSETQ, per germline. The ends lost 2 bases at V and 4 bases at J; junction bases unmatched: 13. The CDR3 sequence is 18 residues long. This receptor was obtained from a woman aged 18-30 years with Graves' hyperthyroidism. The genes are TRBV5-1 and TRBJ2-5, with 11 bases fitting TRBD1. Sequencing input: blood. The DNA for the CDR3 is TGCGCCAGCAGCTTTATTCGGACAGGGGGCCTGGGGGGAGAGACCCAGTACTTC. The encoded protein is CASSFIRTGGLGGETQYF. Together with reference TRBV5-1 and TRBJ2-5, the CDR3 gives the full variable domain: KAGVTQTPRYLIKTRGQQVTLSCSPISGHRSVSWYQQTPGQGLQFLFEYFSETQRNKGNFPGRFSGRQFSNSRSEMNVSTLELGDSALYLCASSFIRTGGLGGETQYFGPGTRLLVL.